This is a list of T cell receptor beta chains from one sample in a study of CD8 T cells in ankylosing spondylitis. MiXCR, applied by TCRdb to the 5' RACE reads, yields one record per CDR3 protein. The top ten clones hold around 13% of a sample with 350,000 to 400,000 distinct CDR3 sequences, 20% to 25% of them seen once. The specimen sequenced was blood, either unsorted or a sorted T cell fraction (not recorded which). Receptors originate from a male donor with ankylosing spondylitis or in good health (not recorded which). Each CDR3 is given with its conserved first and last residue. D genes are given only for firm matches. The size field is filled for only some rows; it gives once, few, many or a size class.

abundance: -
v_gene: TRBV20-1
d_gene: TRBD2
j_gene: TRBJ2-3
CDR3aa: CSARVGIAGSTDTEYF
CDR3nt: TGCAGTGCTAGAGTAGGGATAGCGGGTTCGACAGATACTGAGTATTTT

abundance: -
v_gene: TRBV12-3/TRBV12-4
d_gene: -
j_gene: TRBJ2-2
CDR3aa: CASTNMTGELFF
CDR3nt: TGTGCCAGCACAAACATGACCGGGGAGCTGTTTTTT

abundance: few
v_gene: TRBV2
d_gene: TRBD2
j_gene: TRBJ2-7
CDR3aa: CASSGTAGGMNEQYF
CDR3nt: TGTGCCAGCAGTGGAACCGCGGGGGGGATGAACGAGCAGTACTTC

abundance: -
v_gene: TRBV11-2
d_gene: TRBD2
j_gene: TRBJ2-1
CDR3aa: CASSRVPSGGLYNEQFF
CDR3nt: TGTGCCAGCAGCCGTGTGCCTAGCGGGGGTTTATACAATGAGCAGTTCTTC

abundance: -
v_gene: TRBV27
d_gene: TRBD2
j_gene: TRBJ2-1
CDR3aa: CASSFRGGNNEQFF
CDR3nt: TGTGCCAGCAGTTTTCGCGGGGGAAACAATGAGCAGTTCTTC

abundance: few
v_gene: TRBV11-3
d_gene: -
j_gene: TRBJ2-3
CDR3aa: CASSLAGFPDTQYF
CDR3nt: TGTGCCAGCAGCTTAGCGGGTTTTCCAGATACGCAGTATTTT

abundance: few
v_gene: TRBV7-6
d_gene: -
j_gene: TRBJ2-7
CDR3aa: CASSAGTILEQYF
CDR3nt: TGTGCCAGCAGCGCCGGGACAATTCTTGAGCAGTACTTC

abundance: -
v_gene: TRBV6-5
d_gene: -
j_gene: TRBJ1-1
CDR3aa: CASSYSELNTEAFF
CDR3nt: TGTGCCAGCAGTTACTCAGAGTTGAACACTGAAGCTTTCTTT

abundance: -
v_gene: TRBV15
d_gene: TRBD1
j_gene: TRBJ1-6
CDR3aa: CATSRAVGQGSPLHF
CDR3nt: TGTGCCACCAGCAGGGCCGTCGGACAGGGGTCACCCCTCCACTTT

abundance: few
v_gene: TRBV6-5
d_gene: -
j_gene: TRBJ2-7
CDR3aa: CASSYTGTSPYEQYF
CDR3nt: TGTGCCAGCAGTTACACCGGGACGTCACCCTACGAGCAGTACTTC

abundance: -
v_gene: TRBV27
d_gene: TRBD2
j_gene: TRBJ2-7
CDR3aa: CASSGLAVSYEQYF
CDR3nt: TGTGCCAGCAGTGGACTAGCGGTCTCCTACGAGCAGTACTTC

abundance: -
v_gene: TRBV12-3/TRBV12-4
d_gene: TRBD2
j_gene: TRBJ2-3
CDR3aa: CASSSRLAGLNTDTQYF
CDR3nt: TGTGCCAGCAGTTCAAGACTAGCGGGGCTTAACACAGATACGCAGTATTTT

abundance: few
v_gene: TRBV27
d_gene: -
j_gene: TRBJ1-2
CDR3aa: CASRRSSPYGYTF
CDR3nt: TGTGCCAGTCGGCGGTCCTCCCCCTATGGCTACACCTTC

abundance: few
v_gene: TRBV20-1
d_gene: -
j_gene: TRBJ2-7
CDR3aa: CSASPGTLAPSYEQYF
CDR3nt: TGCAGTGCTAGCCCCGGGACACTTGCACCCTCCTACGAGCAGTACTTC

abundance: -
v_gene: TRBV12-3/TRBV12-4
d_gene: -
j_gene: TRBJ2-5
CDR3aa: CASSLGSSDPRQETQYF
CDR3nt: TGTGCCAGCAGTTTAGGGAGCTCTGACCCACGACAAGAGACCCAGTACTTC

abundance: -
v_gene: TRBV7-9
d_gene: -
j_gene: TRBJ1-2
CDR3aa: CASSLAAAYGYTF
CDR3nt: TGTGCCAGCAGCTTAGCAGCAGCCTATGGCTACACCTTC